This TCR beta chain was captured in a study of cytomegalovirus exposure and HLA in healthy donors. Across the whole study: One earlier analysis, a look at 180 million or so T cells, found some 120 million unique TCR beta sequences. Study results and limitations: Among donors in an Asian-associated ancestry cluster, a later analysis reportedly found fewer N-insertions than the roughly 730-donor mean. More clonal expansion characterized HLA-associated TCR beta chains than equally common others in a later analysis.

Turning to this clone: Its cognate antigen is unknown.

The length of the CDR3 is 15 residues. V trimming: 3 bases; J trimming: 6 bases; junction bases outside the gene matches: 5. With 60 Vbeta and 13 Jbeta primers, the PCR was carried out. Method: immunoSEQ multiplex PCR; TCRdb's copy keeps in-frame clones and lacks some. The top ten clones hold roughly 7.1% of a sample with under 80,000 clones, less than 80% of them seen once. What was sequenced was PBMCs. The origin of this receptor is a middle-aged woman in good health and CMV-seronegative. The chain is built from TRBV5-3 and TRBJ2-2; TRBD2 matches 10 bases. TRBV5-3 is classed as an ORF, of uncertain function. The CDR3 protein is CARSSEAGGSGELFF. CDR3 bases: TGTGCCAGAAGCTCGGAAGCGGGAGGGTCCGGGGAGCTGTTTTTT.